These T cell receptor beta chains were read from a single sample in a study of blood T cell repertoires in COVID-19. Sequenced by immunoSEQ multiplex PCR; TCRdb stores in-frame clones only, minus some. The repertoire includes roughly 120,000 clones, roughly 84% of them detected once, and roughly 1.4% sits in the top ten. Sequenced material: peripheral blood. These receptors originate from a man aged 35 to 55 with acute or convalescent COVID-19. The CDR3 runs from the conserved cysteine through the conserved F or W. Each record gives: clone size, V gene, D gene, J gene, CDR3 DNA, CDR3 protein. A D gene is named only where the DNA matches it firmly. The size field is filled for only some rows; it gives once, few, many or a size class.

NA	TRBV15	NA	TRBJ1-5	TGTGCCACCAGCAGAGTTTATAGCAATCAGCCCCAGCATTTT	CATSRVYSNQPQHF
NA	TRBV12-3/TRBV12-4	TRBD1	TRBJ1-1	TGTGCCAGCAGCAGGACAGGTAACACTGAAGCTTTCTTT	CASSRTGNTEAFF
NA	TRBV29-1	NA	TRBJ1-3	TGCAGCGTTGAGGGGGGGAATGCAGGAAACACCATATATTTT	CSVEGGNAGNTIYF
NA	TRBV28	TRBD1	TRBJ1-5	TGTGCCAGCAGTTTATACTTGGCAGGGGGCGTTATGCGGAGTCAGCCCCAGCATTTT	CASSLYLAGGVMRSQPQHF
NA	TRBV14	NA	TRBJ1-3	TGTGCCAGCAGCCACGCGCCAGGGAACACCATATATTTT	CASSHAPGNTIYF
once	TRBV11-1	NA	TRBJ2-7	TGTGCCAGCAGCTTAGCGGGGGCCGCCTACGAGCAGTACTTC	CASSLAGAAYEQYF
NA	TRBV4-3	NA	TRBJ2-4	TGCGCCAGCAGCCAAGAATGGCTGGGGGCGACCAAAAACATTCAGTACTTC	CASSQEWLGATKNIQYF
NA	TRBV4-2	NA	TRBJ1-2	TGTGCCAGCAGCCAAGAAGTGGACGGGGTCTATGGCTACACCTTC	CASSQEVDGVYGYTF
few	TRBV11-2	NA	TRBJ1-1	TGTGCCAGCAGCTTCAACAGGGACACTGAAGCTTTCTTT	CASSFNRDTEAFF
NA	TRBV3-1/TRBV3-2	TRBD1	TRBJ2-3	TGTGCCAGCAGCCCCTTTGCTGGGACAGGGGGCACAGATACGCAGTATTTT	CASSPFAGTGGTDTQYF
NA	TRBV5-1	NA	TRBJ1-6	TGCGCCAGCAAATCCGGAGGTTGGAATTCACCCCTCCACTTT	CASKSGGWNSPLHF
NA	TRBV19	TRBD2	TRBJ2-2	TGTGCCAGTAGTATCCCTCGGGGGGGCCAACTAGCGAGGAACACCGGGGAGCTGTTTTTT	CASSIPRGGQLARNTGELFF
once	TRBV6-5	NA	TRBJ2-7	TGTGCCAGCAGTTACAGCCCCACAGGGCCGGAGTACTTC	CASSYSPTGPEYF
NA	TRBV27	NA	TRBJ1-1	TGTGCCAGCAGTTCTATCCAGGGGTCGGGGACTGAAGCTTTCTTT	CASSSIQGSGTEAFF
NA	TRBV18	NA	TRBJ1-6	TGTGCCAGCTCTAGAGGCGGCGTCCGAAATTATAATTCACCCCTCCACTTT	CASSRGGVRNYNSPLHF
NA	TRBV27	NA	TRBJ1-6	TGTGCCAGCAGTCCCGGGACCTATAATTCACCCCTCCACTTT	CASSPGTYNSPLHF
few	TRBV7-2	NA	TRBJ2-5	TGTGCCAGCAGCCCTGGGGCGGTGGTAGGGCTGGAGACCCAGTACTTC	CASSPGAVVGLETQYF
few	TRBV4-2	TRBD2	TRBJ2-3	TGTGCCAGCAGCCAAAAATGGGCGGGGGGCACAGATACGCAGTATTTT	CASSQKWAGGTDTQYF
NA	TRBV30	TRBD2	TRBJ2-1	TGTGCCTGGAGTGTACGCCAGCGGGGGTACAATGAGCAGTTCTTC	CAWSVRQRGYNEQFF
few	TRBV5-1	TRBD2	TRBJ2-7	TGCGCCAGCAGCCGGACTAGCGGATCCAACTCCTACGAGCAGTACTTC	CASSRTSGSNSYEQYF
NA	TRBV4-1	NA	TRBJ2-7	TGCGCCAGCAGCCATAAGGACAACTACGAGCAGTACTTC	CASSHKDNYEQYF
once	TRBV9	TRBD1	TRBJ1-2	TGTGCCAGCAGCGTAGAGGGACAGGGGACGTGGGGCTACACCTTC	CASSVEGQGTWGYTF
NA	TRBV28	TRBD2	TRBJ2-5	TGTGCCAGCAGTTTGCGGCTAGCGGGAGTTTACGCCCCAGAGACCCAGTACTTC	CASSLRLAGVYAPETQYF
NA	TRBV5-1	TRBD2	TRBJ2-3	TGCGCCAGCAGCTTGGGGAGTAGCGGGGGACGAGATACGCAGTATTTT	CASSLGSSGGRDTQYF
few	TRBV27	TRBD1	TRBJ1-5	TGTGCCAGCAGTGCAGGGGGTGCCCAGCATTTT	CASSAGGAQHF
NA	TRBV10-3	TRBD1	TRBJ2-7	TGTGCCATCACCCGGGACAGGGGAGCCTACGAGCAGTACTTC	CAITRDRGAYEQYF
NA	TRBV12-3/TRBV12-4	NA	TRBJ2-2	TGTGCCAGCAAGAAACAGGGTGCCGGGGAGCTGTTTTTT	CASKKQGAGELFF
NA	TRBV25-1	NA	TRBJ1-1	TGTGCCAGCAGTGAATATGGGAGATACACTGAAGCTTTCTTT	CASSEYGRYTEAFF
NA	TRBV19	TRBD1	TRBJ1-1	TGTGCCAGTAGTCCGGGACAGGGCCGCAGGAACACTGAAGCTTTCTTT	CASSPGQGRRNTEAFF